Presented here are 15 T cell receptor beta chains from one specimen sequenced in a study of blood T cell repertoires in COVID-19. The assay was immunoSEQ multiplex PCR, and TCRdb's table has in-frame clones only and misses some. The sample has some 130,000 clones; approximately 86% are singletons. Sequencing input: peripheral blood. The receptors were sampled from a woman in her fifties or sixties who had recovered from COVID-19.

This chain links TRBV7-7 with TRBJ1-1; TRBD1 matches at 8 bases. Per germline, CDR1 SSHAT and CDR2 FNYEAQ (reference sequence). The CDR3 spans 13 residues. The V and J ends lost 2 bases and 10 bases, in that order; junction bases with no gene match: 6. The CDR3: CASSLRQGWPAFF. CDR3 DNA sequence: TGTGCCAGCAGCTTACGACAGGGGTGGCCAGCTTTCTTT.

V and J are TRBV3-1 (or the pseudogene TRBV3-2) and TRBJ2-2; 8 bases are shared with TRBD2. From germline, CDR1 is LGHDT and CDR2 YNNKEL (reference sequence). The CDR3 runs 18 residues. J lost 6 bases, V lost 2 bases, and 14 bases had no gene match. CDR3 sequence reads: CASSQSSLPGGQAGELFF. The CDR3 DNA sequence: TGTGCCAGCAGCCAATCGTCGCTTCCGGGGGGGCAGGCCGGGGAGCTGTTTTTT.

This chain links TRBV5-5 with TRBJ1-4, with 7 bases identical to TRBD1. From germline, CDR1 is SGHKS and CDR2 YYEKEE (reference sequence). Trimming took 4 bases from V and 2 from J; bases not matched to a gene: 5. CDR3 size: 15 residues. CDR3 nucleotides: TGTGCCAGCAGCCCCCAGACAGGGACTAATGAAAAACTGTTTTTT. This encodes CASSPQTGTNEKLFF.

This clone was counted a single time. The chain employs TRBV3-1 (or the pseudogene TRBV3-2) and TRBJ1-2; D call uncertain. Trimming pared 0 bases from V and 14 bases from J, leaving 16 bases between. Germline assignment: CDR1 LGHDT and CDR2 YNNKEL (reference sequence). The CDR3 has 13 residues. CDR3 amino acids: CASSQDYSGVHTF. Written as DNA, the CDR3 is TGTGCCAGCAGCCAAGATTATTCCGGGGTGCATACCTTC.

This clone was observed a few times. The chain uses TRBV19 and TRBJ2-1; TRBD1 is a possible D gene (5 bases). This CDR3 has 13 residues. Per the germline V gene, CDR1 is LNHDA and CDR2 is SQIVND (reference sequence). Trimming removed 11 bases at V and 3 bases at J, with 14 bases between. The CDR3 bases are TGTGCCGCAGCCTTAGACAGCTACAATGAGCAGTTCTTC. Its translation: CAAALDSYNEQFF.

This rearrangement joins TRBV7-3 to TRBJ1-2, with 9 bases fitting TRBD1. Trimming took 5 bases from V and 4 from J; bases not matched to a gene: 5. CDR3 length: 14 residues. CDR1 is SGHTA, CDR2 FQGTGA, per germline. CDR3 loop: CASSNTTGGYGYTF. CDR3 nucleotides: TGTGCCAGCAGCAACACGACAGGGGGCTATGGCTACACCTTC.

Only one count was recorded for this clone. The V and J genes are TRBV2 and TRBJ2-5; tentative D call: TRBD1 (6 bases). The V end lost 4 bases, the J end lost 6 bases, and 12 bases lay between the germline ends. Germline CDR1 SNHLY, CDR2 FYNNEI. The length of the CDR3 is 13 residues. Here the CDR3 reads CASSGGQGQTQYF. The CDR3, as DNA: TGTGCCAGCAGTGGGGGGCAGGGTCAGACCCAGTACTTC.

In its sample, this clone was seen a few times. The chain employs TRBV2 and TRBJ2-1; 8 bases are a match to TRBD2. There are 18 residues in the CDR3. Germline V CDR1 and CDR2: SNHLY, FYNNEI. With 6 bases clipped from V and 3 bases from J, the junction kept 16 bases outside the gene matches. DNA of the CDR3: TGTGCCAGCAGCTTAGTGACTTCAACTAGCGGAAACTACAATGAGCAGTTCTTC. As protein: CASSLVTSTSGNYNEQFF. The full variable domain, completed using reference TRBV2 and TRBJ2-1, is EPEVTQTPSHQVTQMGQEVILRCVPISNHLYFYWYRQILGQKVEFLVSFYNNEISEKSEIFDDQFSVERPDGSNFTLKIRSTKLEDSAMYFCASSLVTSTSGNYNEQFFGPGTRLTVL.

This clone was found once. The chain carries TRBV2 and TRBJ1-1, with TRBD1 identical over 8 bases. Germline V gene data show CDR1 as SNHLY and CDR2 as FYNNEI. This CDR3 region has 13 residues. The trim removed 4 bases at V and 4 bases at J, leaving 2 bases unmatched. CDR3 nucleotide sequence: TGTGCCAGCAGTGTAGGGACAGGCACTGAAGCTTTCTTT. Its protein is CASSVGTGTEAFF.

The chain couples TRBV24-1 to TRBJ2-3; D gene uncertain. The V end lost 0 bases, the J end lost 2 bases, and 20 bases lay between the germline ends. CDR1 KGHDR and CDR2 SFDVKD come from the germline V gene. The CDR3 has 19 amino acids. The CDR3 spells CATSDLQAQAGILTDTQYF. The DNA of the CDR3 is TGTGCCACCAGTGATTTGCAGGCCCAGGCAGGAATCCTCACAGATACGCAGTATTTT.

V usage is TRBV10-3 and J usage is TRBJ2-1; 10 bases match TRBD2. This CDR3 region has 14 residues. The germline V gene encodes CDR1 ENHRY and CDR2 SYGVKD. J was trimmed by 8 bases and V by 4 bases; bases with no gene match: 5. As DNA, the CDR3 is TGTGCCATCAGTGTCAGGACTAGCGGTGATGAGCAGTTCTTC. It specifies CAISVRTSGDEQFF.

J is TRBJ2-7 and V is TRBV2; possible D gene TRBD1, 5 bases. Germline-derived CDR1 and CDR2 are SNHLY and FYNNEI. Trimming cost V 8 bases and J 3 bases, with 17 bases left between them. The CDR3 contains 14 residues. The DNA of the CDR3 is TGTGCCAGCGCTCCGGCAGGGAATATCTACGAGCAGTACTTC. Translation: CASAPAGNIYEQYF.

This chain connects TRBV4-1 to TRBJ2-5; TRBD1 matches at 7 bases. Germline loops: CDR1 MGHRA, CDR2 YSYEKL. V was pared by 3 bases and J by 4 bases, with 8 bases of the junction left unmatched. This CDR3 is built from 15 residues. In nucleotides, the CDR3 is TGCGCCAGCAGCCAGACAGGGTTATTCTCAGAGACCCAGTACTTC. It is translated as CASSQTGLFSETQYF.

This sequence joins TRBV14 and TRBJ2-5, with D unresolved. CDR3 length: 12 amino acids. Per germline, CDR1 SGHDN and CDR2 FVKESK. Trimming stripped 4 bases from V and 5 bases from J, with 8 bases between. The CDR3 spells CASSRQRETQYF. CDR3 nucleotide sequence: TGTGCCAGCAGCCGCCAGAGGGAGACCCAGTACTTC.

The V and J genes are TRBV15 and TRBJ2-7; 10 bases fit TRBD1. Trimming at V came to 0 bases and at J to 3 bases, leaving 2 bases not matched to a gene. The CDR3 length is 15 residues. The germline V gene encodes CDR1 LNHNV and CDR2 YYDKDF (reference sequence). The CDR3 loop reads CATSRETGGSYEQYF. In nucleotides, the CDR3 is TGTGCCACCAGCAGAGAGACAGGGGGCAGCTACGAGCAGTACTTC.